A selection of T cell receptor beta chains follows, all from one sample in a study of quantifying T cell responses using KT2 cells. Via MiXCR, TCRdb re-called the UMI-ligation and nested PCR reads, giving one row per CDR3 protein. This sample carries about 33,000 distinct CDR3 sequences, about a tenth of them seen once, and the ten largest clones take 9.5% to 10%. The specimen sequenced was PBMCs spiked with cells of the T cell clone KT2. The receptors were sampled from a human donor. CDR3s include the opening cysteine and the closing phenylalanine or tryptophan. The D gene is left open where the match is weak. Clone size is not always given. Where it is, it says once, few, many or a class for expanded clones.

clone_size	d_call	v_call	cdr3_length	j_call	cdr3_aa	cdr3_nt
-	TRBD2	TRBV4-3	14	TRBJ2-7	CASSNGLAGYEQYF	TGCGCCAGCAGCAATGGACTAGCGGGCTACGAGCAGTACTTC
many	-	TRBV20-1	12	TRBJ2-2	CSARDLPGELFF	TGCAGTGCTAGAGACTTACCCGGGGAGCTGTTTTTT
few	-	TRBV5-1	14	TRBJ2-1	CASSQDPGYQWQFF	TGCGCCAGCAGCCAGGACCCGGGATATCAGTGGCAGTTCTTC
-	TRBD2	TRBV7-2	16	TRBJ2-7	CASRRGPSGGAGEQYF	TGTGCCAGCAGACGCGGCCCTAGCGGGGGGGCCGGCGAGCAGTACTTC
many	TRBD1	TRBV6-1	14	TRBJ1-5	CASSLGQANQPQHF	TGTGCCAGCAGTCTGGGACAGGCGAATCAGCCCCAGCATTTT
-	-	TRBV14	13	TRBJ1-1	CASSQFREGGAFF	TGTGCCAGCAGCCAATTCCGGGAAGGAGGAGCTTTCTTT
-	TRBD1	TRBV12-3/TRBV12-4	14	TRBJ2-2	CASSSTGETGELFF	TGTGCCAGCAGTTCTACAGGGGAAACCGGGGAGCTGTTTTTT
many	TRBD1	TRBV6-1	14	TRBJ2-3	CASSPDRVSDTQYF	TGTGCCAGTTCTCCCGACAGGGTGTCAGATACGCAGTATTTT
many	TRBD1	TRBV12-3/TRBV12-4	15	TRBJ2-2	CASSLGQGDTGELFF	TGTGCCAGCAGTTTAGGACAGGGGGACACCGGGGAGCTGTTTTTT
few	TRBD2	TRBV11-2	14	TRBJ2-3	CASGSSGRGYTQYF	TGTGCCAGCGGCTCGAGCGGGAGAGGGTATACGCAGTATTTT
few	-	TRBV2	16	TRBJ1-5	CASSKTPPDNQEPQHF	TGTGCCAGCAGTAAGACTCCTCCCGATAATCAAGAACCCCAGCATTTT
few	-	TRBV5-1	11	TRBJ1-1	CASSLTGTAFF	TGCGCCAGCAGCTTAACCGGGACAGCTTTCTTT
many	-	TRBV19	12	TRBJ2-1	CASSISYNEQFF	TGTGCCAGTAGTATATCCTACAATGAGCAGTTCTTC
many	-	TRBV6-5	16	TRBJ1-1	CASRRQGKAGGTEAFF	TGTGCCAGCAGAAGGCAGGGTAAGGCGGGAGGCACTGAAGCTTTCTTT
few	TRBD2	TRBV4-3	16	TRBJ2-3	CASSSGLAGGADTQYF	TGCGCCAGCAGCTCCGGCCTAGCGGGAGGTGCAGATACGCAGTATTTT
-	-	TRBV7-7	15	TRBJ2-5	CASSSTPAGSGTQYF	TGTGCCAGCAGCTCGACCCCTGCGGGCTCCGGGACCCAGTACTTC
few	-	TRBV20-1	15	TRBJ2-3	CSASGASERTDTQYF	TGCAGTGCCAGTGGGGCTAGCGAAAGGACAGATACGCAGTATTTT
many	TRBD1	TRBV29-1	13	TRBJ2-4	CSVERTGGNIQYF	TGCAGCGTTGAAAGGACAGGGGGGAACATTCAGTACTTC
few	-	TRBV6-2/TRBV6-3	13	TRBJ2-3	CASSYFLTDTQYF	TGTGCCAGCAGTTATTTCCTCACAGATACGCAGTATTTT
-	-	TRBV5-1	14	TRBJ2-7	CASSHTGPREEQYF	TGCGCCAGCAGCCACACGGGACCACGGGAGGAGCAGTACTTC
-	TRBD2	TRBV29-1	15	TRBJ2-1	CSVEDGLAAINEQFF	TGCAGCGTTGAAGATGGGCTAGCGGCCATCAATGAGCAGTTCTTC
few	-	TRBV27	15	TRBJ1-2	CASSLTTTGPYGYTF	TGTGCCAGCAGTCTTACCACGACAGGACCCTATGGCTACACCTTC
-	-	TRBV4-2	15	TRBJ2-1	CASSHGSWKTNEQFF	TGTGCCAGCAGCCACGGTTCCTGGAAGACAAATGAGCAGTTCTTC
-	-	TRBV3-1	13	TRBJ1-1	CASSPFGGGEAFF	TGTGCCAGCAGCCCATTTGGGGGGGGTGAAGCTTTCTTT
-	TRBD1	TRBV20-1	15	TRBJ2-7	CSARTGGGSSYEQYF	TGCAGTGCTCGGACAGGGGGAGGAAGCTCCTACGAGCAGTACTTC
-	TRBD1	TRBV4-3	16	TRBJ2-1	CASSQETTGAGNEQFF	TGCGCCAGCAGCCAAGAGACAACAGGGGCCGGGAATGAGCAGTTCTTC